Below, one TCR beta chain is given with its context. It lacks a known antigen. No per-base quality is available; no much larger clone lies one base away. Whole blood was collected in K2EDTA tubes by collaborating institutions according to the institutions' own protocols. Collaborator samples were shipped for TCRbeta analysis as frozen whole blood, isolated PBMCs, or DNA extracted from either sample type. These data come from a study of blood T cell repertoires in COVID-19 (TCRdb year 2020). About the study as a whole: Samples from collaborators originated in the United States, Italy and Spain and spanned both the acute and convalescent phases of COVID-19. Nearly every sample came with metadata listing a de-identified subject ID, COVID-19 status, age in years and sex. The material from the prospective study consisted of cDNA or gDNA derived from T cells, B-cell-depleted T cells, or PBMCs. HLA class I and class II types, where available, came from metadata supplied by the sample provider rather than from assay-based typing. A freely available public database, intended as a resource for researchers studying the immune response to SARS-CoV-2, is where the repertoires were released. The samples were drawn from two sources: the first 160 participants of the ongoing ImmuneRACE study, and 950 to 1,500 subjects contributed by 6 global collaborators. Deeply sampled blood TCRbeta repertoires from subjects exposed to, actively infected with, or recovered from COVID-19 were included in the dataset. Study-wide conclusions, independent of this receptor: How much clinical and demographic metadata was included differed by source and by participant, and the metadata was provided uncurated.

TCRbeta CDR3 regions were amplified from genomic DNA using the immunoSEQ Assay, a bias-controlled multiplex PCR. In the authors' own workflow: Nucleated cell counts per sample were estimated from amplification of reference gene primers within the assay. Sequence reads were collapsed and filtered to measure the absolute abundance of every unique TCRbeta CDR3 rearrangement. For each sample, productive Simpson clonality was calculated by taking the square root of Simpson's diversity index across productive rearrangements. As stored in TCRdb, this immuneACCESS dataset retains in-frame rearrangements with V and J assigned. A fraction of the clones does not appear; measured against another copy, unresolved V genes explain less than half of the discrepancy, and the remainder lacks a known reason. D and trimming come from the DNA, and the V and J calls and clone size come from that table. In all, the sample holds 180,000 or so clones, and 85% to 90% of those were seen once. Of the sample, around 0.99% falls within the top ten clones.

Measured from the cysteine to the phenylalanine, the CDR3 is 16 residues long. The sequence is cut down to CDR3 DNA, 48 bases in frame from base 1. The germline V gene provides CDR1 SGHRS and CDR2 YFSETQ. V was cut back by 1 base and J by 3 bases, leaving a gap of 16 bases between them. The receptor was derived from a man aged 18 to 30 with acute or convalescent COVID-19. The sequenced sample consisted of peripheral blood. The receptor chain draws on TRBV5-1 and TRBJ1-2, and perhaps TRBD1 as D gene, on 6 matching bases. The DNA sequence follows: TGCGCCAGCAGCTTGTTAGGTACAGGGATGGACTATGGCTACACCTTC. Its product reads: CASSLLGTGMDYGYTF.